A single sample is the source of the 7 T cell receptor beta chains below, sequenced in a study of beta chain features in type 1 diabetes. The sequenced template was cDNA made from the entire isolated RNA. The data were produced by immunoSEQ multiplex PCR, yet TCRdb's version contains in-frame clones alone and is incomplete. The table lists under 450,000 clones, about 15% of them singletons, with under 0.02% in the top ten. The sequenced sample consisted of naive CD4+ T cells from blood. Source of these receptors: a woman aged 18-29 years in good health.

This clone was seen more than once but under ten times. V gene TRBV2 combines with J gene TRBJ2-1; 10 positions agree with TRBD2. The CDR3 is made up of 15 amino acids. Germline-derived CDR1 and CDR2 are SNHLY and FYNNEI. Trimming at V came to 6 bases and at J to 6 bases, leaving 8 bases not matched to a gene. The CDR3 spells CASRREAGGPNEQFF. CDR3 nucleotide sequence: TGTGCCAGCAGGAGGGAAGCGGGAGGGCCCAATGAGCAGTTCTTC. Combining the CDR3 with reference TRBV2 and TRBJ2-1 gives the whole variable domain EPEVTQTPSHQVTQMGQEVILRCVPISNHLYFYWYRQILGQKVEFLVSFYNNEISEKSEIFDDQFSVERPDGSNFTLKIRSTKLEDSAMYFCASRREAGGPNEQFFGPGTRLTVL.

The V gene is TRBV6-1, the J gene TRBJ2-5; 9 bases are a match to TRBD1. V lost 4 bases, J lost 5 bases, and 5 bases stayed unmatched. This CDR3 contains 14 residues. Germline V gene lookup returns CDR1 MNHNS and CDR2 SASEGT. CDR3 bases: TGTGCCAGCAGTGTAACAGGGGGCGACGAGACCCAGTACTTC. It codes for CASSVTGGDETQYF.

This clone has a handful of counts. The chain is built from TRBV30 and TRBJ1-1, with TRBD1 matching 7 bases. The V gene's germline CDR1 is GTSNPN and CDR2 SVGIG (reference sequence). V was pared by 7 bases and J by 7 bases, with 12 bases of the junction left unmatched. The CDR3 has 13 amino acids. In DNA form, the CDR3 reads TGTGCCTCCCTCCACCGACAGGGCGGTGAAGCTTTCTTT. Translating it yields CASLHRQGGEAFF.

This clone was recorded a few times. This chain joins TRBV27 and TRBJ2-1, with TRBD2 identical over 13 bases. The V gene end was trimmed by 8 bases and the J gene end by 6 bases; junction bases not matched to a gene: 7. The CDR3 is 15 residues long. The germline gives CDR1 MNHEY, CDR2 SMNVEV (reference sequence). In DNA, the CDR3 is TGTGCCAGCCTTCGGACTAGCGGGAGTAGCAATGAGCAGTTCTTC. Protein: CASLRTSGSSNEQFF.

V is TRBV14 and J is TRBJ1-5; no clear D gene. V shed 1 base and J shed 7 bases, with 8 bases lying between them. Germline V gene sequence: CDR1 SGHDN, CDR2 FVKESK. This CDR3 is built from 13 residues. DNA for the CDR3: TGTGCCAGCAGCCAAGGAGGGTTACAGCCCCAGCATTTT. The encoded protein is CASSQGGLQPQHF.

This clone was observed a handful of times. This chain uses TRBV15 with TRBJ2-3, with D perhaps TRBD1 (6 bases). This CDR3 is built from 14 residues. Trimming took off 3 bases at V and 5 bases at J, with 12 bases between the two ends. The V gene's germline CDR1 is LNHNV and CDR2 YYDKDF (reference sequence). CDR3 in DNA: TGTGCCACCAGCAGGGGGGCCCTACTAGATACGCAGTATTTT. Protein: CATSRGALLDTQYF.

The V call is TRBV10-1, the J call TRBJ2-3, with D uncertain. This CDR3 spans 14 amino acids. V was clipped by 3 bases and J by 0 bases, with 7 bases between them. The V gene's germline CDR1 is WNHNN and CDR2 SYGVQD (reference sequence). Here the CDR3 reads CASSDRASTDTQYF. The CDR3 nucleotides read TGCGCCAGCAGTGATCGAGCTAGCACAGATACGCAGTATTTT.